This paragraph reports one T cell receptor beta chain. Its cognate antigen is unknown. There are 17 residues in the CDR3. V lost 4 bases to trimming and J lost 0 bases; unmatched junction nucleotides: 9. Germline CDR1 and CDR2: MDHEN and SYDVKM. The data originate from a study of cytomegalovirus exposure and HLA in healthy donors. Study-wide results and limits: Most TCRs appeared rarely, but some public TCRs recurred in many donors. Per a later analysis, HLA-associated TCR beta chains showed more clonal expansion than other, equally common TCR beta chains. A cluster of highly shared sequence variants was likely a sequencing artifact.

Likely unrecorded immune exposures existed in these nominally healthy donors. Vbeta (60) and Jbeta (13) primers were used in the PCR. Assay: immunoSEQ multiplex PCR; the TCRdb copy retains only in-frame clones and omits some. This sample carries over 150,000 clones, roughly 80% of them seen once, and the ten largest clones take 3% to 4%. The sequenced sample consisted of PBMCs. This chain uses TRBV28 with TRBJ1-1, with TRBD1 matching over 9 bases. The receptor's source is a woman in her 40s in good health and CMV-seronegative. CDR3: CASSSFYTGGLNTEAFF. The CDR3 nucleotides are TGTGCCAGCAGTTCCTTTTATACAGGGGGCCTGAACACTGAAGCTTTCTTT.